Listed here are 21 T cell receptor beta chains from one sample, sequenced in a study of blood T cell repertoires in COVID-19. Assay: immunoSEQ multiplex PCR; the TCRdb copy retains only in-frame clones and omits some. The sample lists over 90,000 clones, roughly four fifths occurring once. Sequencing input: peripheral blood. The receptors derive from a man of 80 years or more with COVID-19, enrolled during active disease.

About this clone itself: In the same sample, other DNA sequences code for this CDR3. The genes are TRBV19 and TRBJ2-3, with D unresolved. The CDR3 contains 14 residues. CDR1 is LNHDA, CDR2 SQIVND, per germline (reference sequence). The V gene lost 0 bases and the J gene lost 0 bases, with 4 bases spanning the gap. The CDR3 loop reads CASSIDRSTDTQYF. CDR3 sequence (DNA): TGTGCCAGTAGTATAGATAGAAGCACAGATACGCAGTATTTT.

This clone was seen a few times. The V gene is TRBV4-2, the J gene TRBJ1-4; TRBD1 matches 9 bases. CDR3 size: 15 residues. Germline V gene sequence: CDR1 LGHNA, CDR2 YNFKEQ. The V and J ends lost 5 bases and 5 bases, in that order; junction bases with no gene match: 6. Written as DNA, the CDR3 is TGTGCCAGCAGCGAACCGGGACAGGGAAATGAAAAACTGTTTTTT. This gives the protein CASSEPGQGNEKLFF.

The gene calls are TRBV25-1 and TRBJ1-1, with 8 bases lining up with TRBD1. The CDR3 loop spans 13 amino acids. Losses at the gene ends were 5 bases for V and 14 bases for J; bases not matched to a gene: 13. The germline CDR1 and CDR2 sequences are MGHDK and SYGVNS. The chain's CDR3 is CASSPNPGQGLFF. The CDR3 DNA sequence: TGTGCCAGCAGTCCCAACCCCGGACAGGGATTGTTCTTT.

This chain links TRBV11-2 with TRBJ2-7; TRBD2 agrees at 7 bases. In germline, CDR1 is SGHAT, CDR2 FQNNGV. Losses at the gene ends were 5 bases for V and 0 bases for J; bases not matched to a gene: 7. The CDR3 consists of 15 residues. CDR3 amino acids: CASSPGLVLSYEQYF. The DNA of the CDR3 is TGTGCCAGCAGCCCCGGACTAGTACTCTCCTACGAGCAGTACTTC. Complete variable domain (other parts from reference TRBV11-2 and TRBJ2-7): EAGVAQSPRYKIIEKRQSVAFWCNPISGHATLYWYQQILGQGPKLLIQFQNNGVVDDSQLPKDRFSAERLKGVDSTLKIQPAKLEDSAVYLCASSPGLVLSYEQYFGPGTRLTVT.

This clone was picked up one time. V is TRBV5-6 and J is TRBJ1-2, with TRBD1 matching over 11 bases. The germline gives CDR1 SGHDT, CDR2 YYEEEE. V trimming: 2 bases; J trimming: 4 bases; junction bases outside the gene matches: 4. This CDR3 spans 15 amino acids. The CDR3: CASSFPGTGGYGYTF. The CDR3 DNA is TGTGCCAGCAGCTTTCCCGGGACAGGGGGCTATGGCTACACCTTC.

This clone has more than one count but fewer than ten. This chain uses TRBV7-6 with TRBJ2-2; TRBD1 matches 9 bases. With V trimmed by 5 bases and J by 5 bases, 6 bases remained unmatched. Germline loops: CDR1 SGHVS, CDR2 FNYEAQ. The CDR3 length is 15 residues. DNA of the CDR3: TGTGCCAGCAGCCCACGGGACAGGGTTACCGGGGAGCTGTTTTTT. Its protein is CASSPRDRVTGELFF.

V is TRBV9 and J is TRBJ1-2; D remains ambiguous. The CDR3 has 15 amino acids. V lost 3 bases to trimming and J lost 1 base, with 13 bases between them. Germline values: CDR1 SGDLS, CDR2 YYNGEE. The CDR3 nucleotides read TGTGCCAGCAGCGCCGTGGGCAGTAGTAACTATGGCTACACCTTC. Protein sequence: CASSAVGSSNYGYTF.

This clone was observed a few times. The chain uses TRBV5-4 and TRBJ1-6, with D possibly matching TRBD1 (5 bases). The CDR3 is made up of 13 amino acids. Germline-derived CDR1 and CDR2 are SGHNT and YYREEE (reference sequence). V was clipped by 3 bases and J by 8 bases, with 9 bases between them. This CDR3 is CASSWDWDSPLHF. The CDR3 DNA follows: TGTGCCAGCAGCTGGGACTGGGATTCACCCCTCCACTTT.

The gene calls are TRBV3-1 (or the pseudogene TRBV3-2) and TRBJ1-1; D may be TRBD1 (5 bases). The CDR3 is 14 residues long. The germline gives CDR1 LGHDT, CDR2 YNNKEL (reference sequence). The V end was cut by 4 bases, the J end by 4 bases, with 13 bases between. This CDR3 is CASSPGGGGTEAFF. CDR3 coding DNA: TGTGCCAGCAGCCCAGGTGGGGGGGGCACTGAAGCTTTCTTT.

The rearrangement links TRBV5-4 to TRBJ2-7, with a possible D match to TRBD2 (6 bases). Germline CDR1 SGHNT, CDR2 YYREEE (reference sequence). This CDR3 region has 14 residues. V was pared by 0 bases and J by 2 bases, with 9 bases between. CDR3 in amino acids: CASSLDSGTYEQYF. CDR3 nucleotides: TGTGCCAGCAGCTTGGATAGCGGAACCTACGAGCAGTACTTC.

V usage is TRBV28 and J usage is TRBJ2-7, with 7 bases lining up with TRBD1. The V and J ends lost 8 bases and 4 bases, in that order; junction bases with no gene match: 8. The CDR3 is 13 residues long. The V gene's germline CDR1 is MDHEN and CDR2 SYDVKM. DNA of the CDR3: TGTGCCAGCGGCTGGCAGGGGGAGTACGAGCAGTACTTC. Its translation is CASGWQGEYEQYF.

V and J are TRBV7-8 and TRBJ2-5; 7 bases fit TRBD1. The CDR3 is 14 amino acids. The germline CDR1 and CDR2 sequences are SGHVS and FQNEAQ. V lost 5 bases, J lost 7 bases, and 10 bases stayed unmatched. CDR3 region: CASSPDRIGGTQYF. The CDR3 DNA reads TGTGCCAGCAGCCCGGACAGGATCGGTGGGACCCAGTACTTC.

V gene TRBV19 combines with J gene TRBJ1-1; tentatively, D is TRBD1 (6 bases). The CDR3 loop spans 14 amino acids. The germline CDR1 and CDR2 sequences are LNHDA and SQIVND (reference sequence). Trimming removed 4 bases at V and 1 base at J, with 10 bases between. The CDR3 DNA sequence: TGTGCCAGTAGTACCCGGACAGAGAACACTGAAGCTTTCTTT. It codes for CASSTRTENTEAFF.

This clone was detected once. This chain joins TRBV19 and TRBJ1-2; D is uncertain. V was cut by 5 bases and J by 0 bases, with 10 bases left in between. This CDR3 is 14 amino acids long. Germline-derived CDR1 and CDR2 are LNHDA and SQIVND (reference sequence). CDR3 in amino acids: CASSGDGTNYGYTF. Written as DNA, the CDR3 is TGTGCCAGTAGTGGAGACGGAACTAACTATGGCTACACCTTC.

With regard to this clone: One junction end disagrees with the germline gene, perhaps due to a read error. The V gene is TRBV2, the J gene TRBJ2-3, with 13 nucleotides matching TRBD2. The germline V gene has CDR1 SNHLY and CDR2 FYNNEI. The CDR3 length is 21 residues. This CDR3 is CASSEDGPGLAGRASTDTQYF. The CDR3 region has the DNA TGTGCCAGCAGCGAAGATGGACCGGGACTAGCGGGAAGGGCTAGCACAGATACGCAGTATTTT.

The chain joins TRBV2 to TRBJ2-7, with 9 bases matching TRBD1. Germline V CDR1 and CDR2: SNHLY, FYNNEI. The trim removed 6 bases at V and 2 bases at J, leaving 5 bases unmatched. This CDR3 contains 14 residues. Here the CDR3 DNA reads TGTGCCAGCAGAGGTCGGGACAGGGCCTACGAGCAGTACTTC. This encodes CASRGRDRAYEQYF.

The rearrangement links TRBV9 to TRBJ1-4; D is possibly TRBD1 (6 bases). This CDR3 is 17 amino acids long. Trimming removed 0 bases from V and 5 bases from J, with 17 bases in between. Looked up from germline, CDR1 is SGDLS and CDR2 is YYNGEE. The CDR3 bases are TGTGCCAGCAGCGTAGGTCGGGCAGGGGCCTACAATGAAAAACTGTTTTTT. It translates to CASSVGRAGAYNEKLFF.

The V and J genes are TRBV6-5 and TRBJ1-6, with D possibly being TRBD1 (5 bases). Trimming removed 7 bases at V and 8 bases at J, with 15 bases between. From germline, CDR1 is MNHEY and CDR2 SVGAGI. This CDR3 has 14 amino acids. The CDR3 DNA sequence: TGTGCCAGCATATCTGCAGGGAACTATTCACCCCTCCACTTT. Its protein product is CASISAGNYSPLHF.

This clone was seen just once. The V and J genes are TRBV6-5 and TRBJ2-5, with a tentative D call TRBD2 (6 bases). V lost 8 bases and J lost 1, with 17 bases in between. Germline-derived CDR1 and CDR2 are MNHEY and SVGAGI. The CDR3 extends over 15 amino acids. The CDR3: CASRPTGSFQETQYF. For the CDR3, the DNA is TGTGCCAGCCGTCCTACCGGGAGCTTCCAAGAGACCCAGTACTTC.

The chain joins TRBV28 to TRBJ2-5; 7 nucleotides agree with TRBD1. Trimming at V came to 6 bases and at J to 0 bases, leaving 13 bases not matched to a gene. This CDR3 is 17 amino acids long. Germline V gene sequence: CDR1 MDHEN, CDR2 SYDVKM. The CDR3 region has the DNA TGTGCCAGCAGACCCCTCGCCCCGACAGGGTACCAAGAGACCCAGTACTTC. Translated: CASRPLAPTGYQETQYF. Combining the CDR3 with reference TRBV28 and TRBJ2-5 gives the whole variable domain DVKVTQSSRYLVKRTGEKVFLECVQDMDHENMFWYRQDPGLGLRLIYFSYDVKMKEKGDIPEGYSVSREKKERFSLILESASTNQTSMYLCASRPLAPTGYQETQYFGPGTRLLVL.

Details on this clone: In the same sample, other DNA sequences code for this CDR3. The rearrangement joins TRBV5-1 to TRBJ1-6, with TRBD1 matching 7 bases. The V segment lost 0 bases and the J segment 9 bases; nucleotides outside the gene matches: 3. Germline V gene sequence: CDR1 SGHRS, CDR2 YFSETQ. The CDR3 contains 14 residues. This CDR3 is CASSLGQGLSPLHF. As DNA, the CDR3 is TGCGCCAGCAGCTTGGGACAGGGACTTTCACCCCTCCACTTT.